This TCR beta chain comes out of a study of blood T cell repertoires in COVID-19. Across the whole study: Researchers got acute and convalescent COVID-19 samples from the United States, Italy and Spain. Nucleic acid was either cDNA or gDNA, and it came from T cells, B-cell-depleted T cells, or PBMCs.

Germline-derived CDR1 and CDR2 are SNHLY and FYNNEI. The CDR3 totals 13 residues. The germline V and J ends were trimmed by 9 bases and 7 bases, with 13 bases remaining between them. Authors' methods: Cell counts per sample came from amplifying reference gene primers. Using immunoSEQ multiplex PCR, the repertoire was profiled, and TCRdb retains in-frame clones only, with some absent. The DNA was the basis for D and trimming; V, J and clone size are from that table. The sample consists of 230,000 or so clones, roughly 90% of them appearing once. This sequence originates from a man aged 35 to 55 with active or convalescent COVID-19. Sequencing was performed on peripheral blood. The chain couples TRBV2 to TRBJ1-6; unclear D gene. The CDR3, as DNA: TGTGCCAGAGGAGAAGGGAGGAATTCACCCCTCCACTTT. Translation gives CARGEGRNSPLHF. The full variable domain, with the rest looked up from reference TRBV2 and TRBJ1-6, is EPEVTQTPSHQVTQMGQEVILRCVPISNHLYFYWYRQILGQKVEFLVSFYNNEISEKSEIFDDQFSVERPDGSNFTLKIRSTKLEDSAMYFCARGEGRNSPLHFGNGTRLTVT.